The source of this TCR beta chain is a study of post-analysis software for immune sequencing data. To note about this clonotype: The target antigen is unknown. One junction end does not reproduce the germline sequence, and a read error may be involved.

Unique molecular identifiers featured in each of the TCR beta cDNA libraries. MiXCR, applied by TCRdb to the PCR reads, yields one record per CDR3 protein. The table has 430,000 or so distinct CDR3 sequences, over 30% seen once; the top ten hold about 8%. Study results and limitations: Higher frequency in patients than in controls was seen for about five TRBV segments, with TRBV5-6, TRBV5-1 and TRBV20-1 among them.

CDR1 is MNHEY and CDR2 is SMNVEV in the germline V gene (reference sequence). The CDR3 is 14 residues long. V is TRBV27 and J is TRBJ1-1, with D unresolved. Material: blood. This sequence originates from a girl aged 2 to 10 with multiple sclerosis. CDR3 loop: CANSLGGVGTEAFF. DNA for the CDR3: TGTGCCAACAGTTTAGGTGGGGTGGGCACTGAAGCTTTCTTT.